The 16 T cell receptor beta chains reported below all come from one sample, sequenced in a study of cytomegalovirus exposure and HLA in healthy donors. PCR used 60 Vbeta primers and 13 Jbeta primers. Here immunoSEQ multiplex PCR was the method, and the copy in TCRdb shows in-frame clones only, minus some. The table lists around 140,000 clones. Sequencing input: PBMCs. These receptors all come from a male donor in good health and CMV-seronegative.

V and J are TRBV29-1 and TRBJ1-1; the D gene is possibly TRBD1 (5 bases). The length of the CDR3 is 16 residues. Trimming removed 7 bases at V and 0 bases at J, with 21 bases between. CDR1 and CDR2 (germline): SQVTM, ANQGSEA. CDR3 residues: CSADGLGQAMNTEAFF. The CDR3 coding sequence is TGCAGCGCTGATGGTTTGGGGCAGGCGATGAACACTGAAGCTTTCTTT.

The chain carries TRBV6-6 and TRBJ1-3; D gene unclear. Per the germline V gene, CDR1 is MNHNY and CDR2 is SVGAGI (reference sequence). V lost 8 bases, J lost 4 bases, and 9 bases lay in between. This CDR3 is built from 12 residues. DNA of the CDR3: TGTGCCAGCCGACTCCAAGGAAACACCATATATTTT. It translates to CASRLQGNTIYF.

The V and J genes are TRBV6-5 and TRBJ2-5; D ambiguous. The CDR3 spans 13 residues. V gave up 4 bases and J gave up 5 bases, with 11 bases separating them. Germline V gene data show CDR1 as MNHEY and CDR2 as SVGAGI. CDR3 DNA sequence: TGTGCCAGCAGTTTAGAGCTCGGGGAGACCCAGTACTTC. This gives the protein CASSLELGETQYF.

The chain couples TRBV4-1 to TRBJ2-7, with a possible D match to TRBD2 (6 bases). Trimming pared 0 bases from V and 2 bases from J, leaving 20 bases between. Germline CDR1 and CDR2: MGHRA and YSYEKL. The CDR3 loop spans 18 amino acids. CDR3 bases: TGCGCCAGCAGCCAAGAAGCCTCCGGGAGAAAGAGTGCCTACGAGCAGTACTTC. Translation: CASSQEASGRKSAYEQYF.

In nucleotides, the CDR3 is TGCGCCAGCAGCCAAGATATAGCTGGGGGACTCCACTACGAGCAGTACTTC. Protein sequence: CASSQDIAGGLHYEQYF. The rearrangement uses TRBV4-1 and TRBJ2-7; weak D call: TRBD2 (6 bases). CDR1 is MGHRA and CDR2 is YSYEKL in the germline V gene. The CDR3 extends over 17 amino acids. With 0 bases removed from V and 3 bases from J, the gap between germline ends came to 18 bases.

The rearrangement uses TRBV7-9 and TRBJ1-6, with D unclear. V was trimmed by 5 bases and J by 4 bases, leaving 9 bases between them. The CDR3 is made up of 14 amino acids. Germline CDR1 and CDR2: SEHNR and FQNEAQ (reference sequence). In DNA form, the CDR3 reads TGTGCCAGCAGCATGCTCGGGTATAATTCACCCCTCCACTTT. Its protein product is CASSMLGYNSPLHF.

This rearrangement joins TRBV5-4 to TRBJ1-4; 7 bases line up with TRBD1. CDR1 and CDR2 (germline): SGHNT, YYREEE (reference sequence). The CDR3 contains 16 residues. V was clipped by 5 bases and J by 6 bases; unmatched bases: 13. The CDR3 sequence: CASSLQGSRRDEKLFF. CDR3 sequence (DNA): TGTGCCAGCAGTTTACAGGGGAGTAGGCGTGATGAAAAACTGTTTTTT.

The chain's CDR3 is CASSLSGGAAEAFF. The CDR3 coding sequence is TGTGCCAGCAGCCTTTCGGGGGGCGCGGCTGAAGCTTTCTTT. The chain links TRBV11-2 to TRBJ1-1; perhaps TRBD1 as D (6 bases). The germline V gene has CDR1 SGHAT and CDR2 FQNNGV. Trimming pared 5 bases from V and 6 bases from J, leaving 16 bases between. The CDR3 contains 14 residues.

CDR3 DNA: TGTGCCTGGAGTGGTGATAGAGGCAATGAGCAGTTCTTC. Encoded protein: CAWSGDRGNEQFF. The chain links TRBV30 to TRBJ2-1; D gene unclear. Germline lookup yields CDR1 GTSNPN and CDR2 SVGIG (reference sequence). V lost 1 base to trimming and J lost 6 bases, with 10 bases between them. The CDR3 is 13 amino acids.

The V call is TRBV5-4, the J call TRBJ1-6; 9 bases agree with TRBD1. The germline V gene has CDR1 SGHNT and CDR2 YYREEE (reference sequence). V lost 2 bases to trimming and J lost 6 bases; unmatched junction nucleotides: 9. This CDR3 spans 17 amino acids. The CDR3, as DNA: TGTGCCAGCAGCTTAGCGACAGGGGGACGGGTTAATTCACCCCTCCACTTT. Its translation: CASSLATGGRVNSPLHF.

The V call is TRBV9, the J call TRBJ1-2, with TRBD1 matching over 9 bases. This CDR3 is 16 amino acids long. After removal of 2 bases from V and 5 bases from J, the junction contained 10 bases not matched to a gene. Per germline, CDR1 SGDLS and CDR2 YYNGEE. The CDR3 loop reads CASSVTGGFVGYGYTF. The CDR3 DNA sequence: TGTGCCAGCAGCGTGACAGGGGGATTTGTAGGTTATGGCTACACCTTC.

This rearrangement joins TRBV27 to TRBJ2-5; 16 nucleotides line up with TRBD2. CDR1 and CDR2 (germline): MNHEY, SMNVEV (reference sequence). The CDR3 is 17 amino acids. V shed 2 bases, J shed 5 bases, and the junction held 5 bases outside the gene matches. CDR3 region: CASSLGTSGRGRETQYF. CDR3 in DNA: TGTGCCAGCAGTTTAGGGACTAGCGGGAGGGGTAGGGAGACCCAGTACTTC.

V and J are TRBV7-9 and TRBJ1-2; 8 bases are a match to TRBD1. The trim removed 5 bases at V and 8 bases at J, leaving 13 bases unmatched. Germline V lookup: CDR1 SEHNR, CDR2 FQNEAQ (reference sequence). This CDR3 is built from 15 residues. The CDR3 loop is CASSVGQGLARGYTF. The CDR3 DNA follows: TGTGCCAGCAGCGTTGGACAGGGCCTCGCCCGGGGCTACACCTTC.

The CDR3, as DNA: TGTGCCAGTAGTGCACCGGACAGGGCGGCTGGCTACACCTTC. As protein: CASSAPDRAAGYTF. This sequence joins TRBV19 and TRBJ1-2; 8 nucleotides line up with TRBD1. The CDR3 contains 14 residues. V shed 5 bases and J 7 bases; nucleotides not matched to a gene: 9. Germline V gives CDR1 LNHDA, CDR2 SQIVND (reference sequence).

The rearrangement joins TRBV14 to TRBJ2-5; tentatively, D is TRBD1 (6 bases). CDR1 is SGHDN, CDR2 FVKESK, per germline. V was cut by 2 bases and J by 1 base, with 11 bases left in between. The CDR3 covers 15 residues. The CDR3 coding sequence is TGTGCCAGCAGCCAATTGACAGGATTCCAAGAGACCCAGTACTTC. It is translated as CASSQLTGFQETQYF.

The chain is built from TRBV9 and TRBJ1-6, with D perhaps matching TRBD1 (6 bases). CDR1 SGDLS and CDR2 YYNGEE come from the germline V gene. This CDR3 has 17 residues. The V end was cut by 0 bases, the J end by 7 bases, with 17 bases between. CDR3 coding DNA: TGTGCCAGCAGCGTAGGGTCTGGACAGACCCACAATTCACCCCTCCACTTT. Encoded protein: CASSVGSGQTHNSPLHF.